This TCR beta chain was observed in a study of patients and donors after allogeneic stem cell transplantation. TCRdb redid the calling of the RT-PCR reads with MiXCR, one entry per CDR3 protein. The sample includes about a million distinct CDR3 sequences, 15% to 20% of them seen just once. This CDR3 has 15 residues. Trimming cost V 4 bases and J 4 bases, with 14 bases left between them. Looked up from germline, CDR1 is MNHEY and CDR2 is SVGEGT. The receptor was isolated from a human donor who was either an allogeneic HSCT recipient or a stem cell or donor lymphocyte infusion donor (not recorded which). It is not recorded whose cells these are; they may come from a transplant donor. Sequencing was done on a sample of blood, either unsorted or a sorted T cell fraction (not recorded which). The V call is TRBV6-2 or TRBV6-3, the J call TRBJ2-1; either TRBD1 or TRBD2 may supply D (5 bases each). CDR3 bases: TGTGCCAGCAGTTCGAGGGGTCGGCAATACAATGAGCAGTTCTTC. Protein: CASSSRGRQYNEQFF.